The present T cell receptor (beta chain) was sequenced within a study of cytomegalovirus exposure and HLA in healthy donors (dated 2017 in TCRdb). At the level of the whole study: According to an earlier analysis of 587 of the donors, 150 million to 200 million T cells yielded some 110 million unique TCR beta sequences and around 280 Gb of sequence data. The aim of the study was to test whether cataloging public T cell receptors could identify signatures of past pathogen exposure. A later analysis re-analyzed previously published TCR beta repertoires from hundreds of donors and added high-resolution HLA genotyping to study TCR occurrence patterns. The T cell repertoires of several hundred subjects were profiled by immunosequencing and related to cytomegalovirus serostatus. All discovery cohort repertoires had been generated using a single sequencing platform. Donor age, sex, ethnicity and CMV serostatus were collected together with the repertoire data. Of the roughly 390 genotyped donors, about 80% fell in the genetic ancestry cluster associated with self-reported Caucasian donors. Rather than using new phenotypic data, the later analysis identified candidate immune exposures from TCR beta sequences and from how often those sequences occurred across donors. HLA typing included class I and class II loci at four-digit resolution. In a later genetic analysis, genome-wide SNP genotypes for about 60% of the 666 donors were used, and that subset was treated as a discovery cohort. Typing coverage differed by locus: A, B, C, DRB1 and DQB1 were typed in roughly 620-630 donors, DQA1 in 500 to 550, DPA1 in around 600, and DPB1 in approximately 450. An earlier analysis of approximately 500 of the donors applied high-throughput TCR beta sequencing to assess whether each TCR beta V gene segment acted as functional or pseudogenic. Among 300 to 500 genotyped donors of the cohort, an average of about 220,000 unique TCR beta nucleotide sequences was sequenced per donor, of which roughly 17% were non-productive. Along with the approximately 700-subject first cohort, a separate validation cohort of over a hundred different subjects was used. The study combined high-throughput TCR immunosequencing, statistical association of individual TCRs with disease status, and machine learning to predict cytomegalovirus infection status. About 280 gigabases of sequencing data and roughly 90 million unique TCR sequences were included in an early release covering 550 to 800 HLA-typed donors. Because of strong linkage in the cohort, a few DR-DQ haplotypes were treated as single units for association and clustering.

Library creation used the immunoSEQ multiplex PCR assay. A mixture of 60 forward primers for TCR Vbeta segments and 13 reverse primers for TCR Jbeta segments was used in the multiplex PCR. The CDR3 region of rearranged TCR beta genes was amplified from genomic DNA by a multiplex PCR assay. The amplified TCR beta libraries were sequenced on the Illumina HiSeq System as 87-base-pair reads. The study's own analysis went as follows. In a later analysis, 70 million to 95 million unique TCR beta chains were counted across the approximately 640 repertoires, and some 10 million of these chains were shared by at least two donors. Raw reads were error-corrected and collapsed into unique sequences with a nearest-neighbor algorithm that merged closely related sequences to remove PCR and sequencing errors. Alignment of CDR3 sequences to IMGT reference sequences was used to assign V, D and J gene segments. For a sequence to be retained, a match of at least six nucleotides was required to both a V gene segment and a J gene segment. A rearrangement counted as productive if the CDR3 had no stop codons and remained in frame with V and J, and every other rearrangement counted as non-productive. CDR3 was defined by IMGT convention, running from the second conserved V-encoded cysteine to the conserved J-encoded phenylalanine. The earlier analysis of 500 to 750 of the donors excluded any sequence lacking an unambiguous match to a single V gene segment. An earlier analysis of approximately 590 of the donors classified V segments as functional when productive rearrangements were above 56.7% and as segregating when the standard deviation between donors was above 5%. A statistical classification framework was developed to diagnose cytomegalovirus status using the catalog of TCR beta chain sequences. A later analysis assigned V and J genes by comparing TCR nucleotide sequences with IMGT/GENE-DB human TR gene sequences. The TCRdist pipeline was used in a later analysis to assign CDR3 sequences and most-parsimonious VDJ recombination scenarios. In a later analysis, each TCR beta chain was defined by its CDR3 amino acid sequence together with its V-gene family, and reads lacking a unique V-gene family were excluded. A later analysis removed 550 to 650 highly shared, low-generation-probability nucleotide sequences to deal with suspected cross-contamination and a sequencing artifact. In a later analysis, a clonal expansion index for each public chain was calculated from normalized within-repertoire ranks of inferred template counts. Generation probabilities in a later analysis came from a VDJ recombination model fitted to out-of-frame rearrangements, and those results were checked against IGoR. In a later analysis, TCR-TCR, TCR-HLA and TCR-CMV co-occurrence was scored with hypergeometric tests, and a repertoire-size bias correction was applied to TCR pairs. A later analysis estimated false discovery rates by permuting HLA or CMV assignments 20 times. In a later analysis, co-occurring TCRs were grouped using DBSCAN, and TCRdist sequence similarity was added for clustering within HLA-allele-positive subsets. Repertoires with fewer than 30,000 or more than 120,000 public chains were left out of co-occurrence clustering, as were four to six repertoires with anomalous nucleotide sharing. The source is immuneACCESS, and TCRdb retained only in-frame sequences with V and J called. Part of the clones is not carried over; for the studies checked, unresolved V genes explain less than half of this, and the remainder is unexplained. That table supplies the V and J calls and clone size; D and trimming were determined from the DNA. The sample table lists 130,000 to 150,000 clones, around 77% of them with a count of one. The ten largest clones take up 4.5% to 5% of the sample.

Study-level results and caveats: Some IMGT-functional V segments, including TRBV6-2 and TRBV6-3, could not be distinguished by the 87-base-pair reads and were therefore excluded. A later analysis reported that several top co-occurrence clusters appeared linked to parvovirus B19, influenza, CMV and Epstein-Barr virus. A cluster of highly shared sequence variants was judged likely to represent a technical artifact of the sequencing pipeline. A further reported finding was that TCR beta sequences accurately predicted the HLA-A and HLA-B alleles for most subjects in the first cohort. While some public TCRs were present in many individuals, most TCR sequences turned up only very rarely across donors. In a later genetic analysis, fewer N-insertions in productive TCRs were reported among donors in an Asian-associated ancestry cluster than the roughly 700-donor mean. Because some donors lacked HLA typing at each locus, the association tests relied only on the typed subset. At a false discovery rate of 0.05, a later analysis linked 16,951 TCR beta sequences to specific HLA alleles. The authors suggested that the approach could potentially be generalized to other disease states and immunological phenotypes. Three of the identified cytomegalovirus-associated TCR beta chains were confirmed in vitro to be specific for cytomegalovirus antigens. A total of fewer than 200 TCR beta chains were listed by the study as associated with cytomegalovirus. In a later analysis, most CMV-associated TCR beta chains were found to appear HLA-restricted, with HLA associations seemingly driven largely by CMV exposure. The earlier analysis of nearly 600 of the donors excluded 15 to 20 rarely observed V segments, including chromosome 9 orphons, because counts were too low. Compared with equally common non-associated chains, HLA-associated TCR beta chains in a later analysis were more clonally expanded and had lower generation probabilities. CMV serostatus was the only immune exposure information available for the cohort. In an earlier analysis of 587 of the donors, most TCR beta V segments appeared in productive rearrangements about 87% or about 30% of the time, broadly matching IMGT annotations. In a later analysis, TCR association rates were found to vary across HLA loci, with the most associated TCRs seen for DRB1 alleles and the fewest for HLA-C alleles. Cytomegalovirus status was reported to be diagnosed by the classifier with high specificity and sensitivity in both the original and validation cohorts. Correlated functional status among segregating V segments might be attributable to linkage disequilibrium, but an unknown experimental factor could not be ruled out. V-gene and J-gene trimming of TCR beta chains was associated with a missense DCLRE1C variant in a later genetic analysis, and the association was replicated in an independent cohort. Only TCR beta chains were sequenced in this cohort, and the absence of alpha or paired-chain data limited detectable features. The presence/absence analyses assumed that sequencing depth was roughly uniform across donors, and that assumption may not be true. Assigning TCR associations to individual alleles was difficult when HLA alleles, especially DR and DQ, strongly co-occurred.

To note about this clone: No cognate antigen has been identified for it. The record has no base qualities; no much larger clone is one base away.

The cohort consisted of hundreds of healthy bone marrow donors. All cohort members were sampled while nominally healthy, although unrecorded immune exposures were likely present. The donor was CMV seronegative and belonged to the group of around 400 seronegative cohort members. Every donor gave a peripheral blood sample, and the peripheral blood mononuclear cells from that sample were used for TCR beta sequencing. Genomic DNA extraction from the blood cell samples was performed with the Qiagen DNeasy Blood Extraction Kit. The CDR3 has 11 amino acids, counting the end cysteine and phenylalanine. Just CDR3 DNA is preserved here, 33 bases in frame from base 1. Trimming takes 4 bases from V and 6 bases from J, and the germline ends sit 6 bases apart. CDR1 and CDR2 are read off the germline V gene as SNHLY and FYNNEI.

Input material: PBMCs. The sequence links TRBV2 to TRBJ1-2; the D region possibly corresponds to TRBD1 (5 bases align). This sequence originates from a woman aged 50 to 60 in good health and CMV-seronegative. The nucleotide sequence reads TGTGCCAGCAGTGCAGGGAATGGCTACACCTTC. Its protein reads: CASSAGNGYTF.